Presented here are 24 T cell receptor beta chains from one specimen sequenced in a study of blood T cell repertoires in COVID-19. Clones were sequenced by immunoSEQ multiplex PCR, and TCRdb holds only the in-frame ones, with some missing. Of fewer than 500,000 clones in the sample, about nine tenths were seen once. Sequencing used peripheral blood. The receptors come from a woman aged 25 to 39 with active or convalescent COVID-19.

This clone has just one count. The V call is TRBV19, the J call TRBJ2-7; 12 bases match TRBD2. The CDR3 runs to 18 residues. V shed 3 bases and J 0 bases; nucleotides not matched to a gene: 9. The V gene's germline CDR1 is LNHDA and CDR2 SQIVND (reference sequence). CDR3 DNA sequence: TGTGCCAGTAGTATCGTTCTTCCGACTAGCGGGAGCTCCTACGAGCAGTACTTC. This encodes CASSIVLPTSGSSYEQYF.

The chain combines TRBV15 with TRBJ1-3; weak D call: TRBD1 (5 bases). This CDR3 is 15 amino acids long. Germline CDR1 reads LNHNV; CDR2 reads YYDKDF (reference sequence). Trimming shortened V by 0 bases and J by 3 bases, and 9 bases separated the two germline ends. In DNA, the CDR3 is TGTGCCACCAGCAGAGAGGCGGGGCTTGGAAACACCATATATTTT. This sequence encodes CATSREAGLGNTIYF.

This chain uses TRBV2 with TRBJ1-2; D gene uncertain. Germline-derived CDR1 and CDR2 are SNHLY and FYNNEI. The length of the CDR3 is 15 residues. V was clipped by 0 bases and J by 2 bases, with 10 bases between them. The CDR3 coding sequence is TGTGCCAGCAGTGAAGCGACGGGATCCAACTATGGCTACACCTTC. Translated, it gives CASSEATGSNYGYTF.

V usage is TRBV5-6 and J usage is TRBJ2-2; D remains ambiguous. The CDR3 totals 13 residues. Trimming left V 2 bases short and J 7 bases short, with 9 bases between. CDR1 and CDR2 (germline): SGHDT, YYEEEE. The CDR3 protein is CASSFTRGGELFF. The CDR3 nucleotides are TGTGCCAGCAGCTTTACGCGAGGCGGGGAGCTGTTTTTT. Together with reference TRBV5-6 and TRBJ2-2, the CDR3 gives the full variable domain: DAGVTQSPTHLIKTRGQQVTLRCSPKSGHDTVSWYQQALGQGPQFIFQYYEEEERQRGNFPDRFSGHQFPNYSSELNVNALLLGDSALYLCASSFTRGGELFFGEGSRLTVL.

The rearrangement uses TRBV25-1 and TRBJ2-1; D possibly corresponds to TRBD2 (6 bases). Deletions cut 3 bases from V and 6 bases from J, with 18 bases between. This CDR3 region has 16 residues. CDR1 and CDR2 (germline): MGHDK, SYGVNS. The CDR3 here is CASSEGLGLPINEQFF. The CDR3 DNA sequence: TGTGCCAGCAGTGAGGGCCTAGGACTACCCATCAATGAGCAGTTCTTC. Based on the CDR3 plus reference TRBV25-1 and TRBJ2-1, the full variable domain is EADIYQTPRYLVIGTGKKITLECSQTMGHDKMYWYQQDPGMELHLIHYSYGVNSTEKGDLSSESTVSRIRTEHFPLTLESARPSHTSQYLCASSEGLGLPINEQFFGPGTRLTVL.

The CDR3 sequence is CASSGRGADTQYF. For the CDR3, the DNA is TGTGCCAGTAGTGGCCGGGGTGCAGATACGCAGTATTTT. V usage is TRBV19 and J usage is TRBJ2-3; TRBD2 is a possible D gene (5 bases). The CDR3 totals 13 residues. Germline loops: CDR1 LNHDA, CDR2 SQIVND (reference sequence). The V end lost 5 bases, the J end lost 4 bases, and 10 bases lay between the germline ends.

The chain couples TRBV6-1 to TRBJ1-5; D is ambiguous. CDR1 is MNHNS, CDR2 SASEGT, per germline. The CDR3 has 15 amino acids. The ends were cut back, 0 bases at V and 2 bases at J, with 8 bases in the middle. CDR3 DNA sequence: TGTGCCAGCAGTGAAGCCCGGGAGGGCAATCAGCCCCAGCATTTT. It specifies CASSEAREGNQPQHF.

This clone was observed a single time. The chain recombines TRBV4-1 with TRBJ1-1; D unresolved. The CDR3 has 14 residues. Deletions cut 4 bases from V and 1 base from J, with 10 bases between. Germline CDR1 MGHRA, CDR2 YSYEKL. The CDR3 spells CASSPFRGNTEAFF. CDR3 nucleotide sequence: TGCGCCAGCAGCCCCTTCCGGGGGAACACTGAAGCTTTCTTT.

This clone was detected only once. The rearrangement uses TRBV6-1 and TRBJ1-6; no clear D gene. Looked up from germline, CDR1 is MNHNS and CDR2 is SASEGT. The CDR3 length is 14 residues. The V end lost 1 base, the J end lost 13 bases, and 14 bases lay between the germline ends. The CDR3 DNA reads TGTGCCAGCAGTGAAGGTCAGGTGGGAGTTCCCCTCCACTTT. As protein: CASSEGQVGVPLHF.

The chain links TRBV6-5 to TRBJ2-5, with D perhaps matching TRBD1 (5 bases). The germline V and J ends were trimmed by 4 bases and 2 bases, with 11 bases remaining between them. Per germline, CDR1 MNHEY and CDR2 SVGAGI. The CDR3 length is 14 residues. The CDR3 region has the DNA TGTGCCAGCAGTTTAATCGGACATCAAGAGACCCAGTACTTC. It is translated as CASSLIGHQETQYF.

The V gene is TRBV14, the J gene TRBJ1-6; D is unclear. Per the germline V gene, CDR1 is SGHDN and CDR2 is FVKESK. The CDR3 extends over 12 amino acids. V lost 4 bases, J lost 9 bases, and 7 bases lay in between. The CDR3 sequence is CASSPAVSPLHF. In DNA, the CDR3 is TGTGCCAGCAGCCCAGCGGTTTCACCCCTCCACTTT.

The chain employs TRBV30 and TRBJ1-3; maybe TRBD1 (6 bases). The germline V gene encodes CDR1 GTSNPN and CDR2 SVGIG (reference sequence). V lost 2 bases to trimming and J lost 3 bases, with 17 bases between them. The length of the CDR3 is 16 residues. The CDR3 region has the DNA TGTGCCTGGAGTCGGGCGAGGGGGTCGGGTGGAAACACCATATATTTT. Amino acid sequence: CAWSRARGSGGNTIYF.

CDR3 sequence: CASGSSSLGADIQYF. DNA of the CDR3: TGTGCTAGTGGTTCTAGCAGCCTGGGGGCGGACATTCAGTACTTC. This chain joins TRBV12-5 and TRBJ2-4, with D possibly matching TRBD1 (6 bases). The germline V and J ends were trimmed by 4 bases and 8 bases, with 18 bases remaining between them. The V gene's germline CDR1 is LGHNT and CDR2 FRNRAP. The CDR3 runs to 15 residues.

The CDR3 spells CAWRNGPRTNEKLFF. CDR3 DNA: TGTGCCTGGAGGAATGGGCCGCGAACTAATGAAAAACTGTTTTTT. The chain couples TRBV30 to TRBJ1-4, with D unresolved. This CDR3 comprises 15 residues. Germline V gene data show CDR1 as GTSNPN and CDR2 as SVGIG (reference sequence). V lost 3 bases to trimming and J lost 1 base, with 12 bases between them.

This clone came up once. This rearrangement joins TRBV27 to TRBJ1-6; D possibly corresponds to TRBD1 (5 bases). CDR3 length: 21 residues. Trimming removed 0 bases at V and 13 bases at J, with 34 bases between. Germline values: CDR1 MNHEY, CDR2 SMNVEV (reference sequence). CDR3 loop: CASSLSAPGVAKQTLITPLHF. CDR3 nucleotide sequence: TGTGCCAGCAGTTTATCCGCACCGGGGGTCGCGAAGCAAACCCTAATTACTCCCCTCCACTTT.

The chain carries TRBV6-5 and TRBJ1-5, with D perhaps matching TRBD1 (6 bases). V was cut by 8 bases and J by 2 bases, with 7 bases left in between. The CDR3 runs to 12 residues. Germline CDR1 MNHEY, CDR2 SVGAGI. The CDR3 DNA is TGTGCCAGCGGGGGCGGCAATCAGCCCCAGCATTTT. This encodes CASGGGNQPQHF.

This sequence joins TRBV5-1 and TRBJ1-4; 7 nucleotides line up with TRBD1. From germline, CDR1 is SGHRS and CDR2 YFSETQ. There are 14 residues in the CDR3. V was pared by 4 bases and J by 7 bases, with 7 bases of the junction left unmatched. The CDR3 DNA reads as TGCGCCAGCAGCGTCGGGACAGACGGTGAAAAACTGTTTTTT. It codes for CASSVGTDGEKLFF.

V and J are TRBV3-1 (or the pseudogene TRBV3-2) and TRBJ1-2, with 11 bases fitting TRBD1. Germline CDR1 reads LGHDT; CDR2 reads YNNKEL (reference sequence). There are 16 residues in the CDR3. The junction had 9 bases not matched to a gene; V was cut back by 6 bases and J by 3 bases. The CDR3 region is CASRSGTGGWDYGYTF. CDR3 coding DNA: TGTGCCAGCAGAAGCGGGACAGGGGGTTGGGACTATGGCTACACCTTC.

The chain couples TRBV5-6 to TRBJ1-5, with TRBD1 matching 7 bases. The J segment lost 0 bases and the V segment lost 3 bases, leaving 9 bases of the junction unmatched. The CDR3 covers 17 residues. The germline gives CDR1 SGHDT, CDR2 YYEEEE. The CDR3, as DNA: TGTGCCAGCAGCTCCATACAGGGGACATATAGCAATCAGCCCCAGCATTTT. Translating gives CASSSIQGTYSNQPQHF.

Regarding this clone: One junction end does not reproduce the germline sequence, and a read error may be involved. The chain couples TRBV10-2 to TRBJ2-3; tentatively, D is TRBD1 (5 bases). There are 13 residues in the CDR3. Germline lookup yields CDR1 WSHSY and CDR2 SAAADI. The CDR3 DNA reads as TGCGCCACGGGCCCCCCCAGCACAGGTACGCAGTATTTT. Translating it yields CATGPPSTGTQYF.

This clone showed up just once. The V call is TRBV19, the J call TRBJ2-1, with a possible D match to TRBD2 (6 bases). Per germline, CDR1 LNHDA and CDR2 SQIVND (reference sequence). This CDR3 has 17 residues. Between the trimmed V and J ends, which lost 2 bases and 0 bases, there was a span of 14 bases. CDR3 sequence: CASSIRSVGSSYNEQFF. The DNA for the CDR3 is TGTGCCAGTAGTATAAGAAGCGTCGGGAGCTCCTACAATGAGCAGTTCTTC.

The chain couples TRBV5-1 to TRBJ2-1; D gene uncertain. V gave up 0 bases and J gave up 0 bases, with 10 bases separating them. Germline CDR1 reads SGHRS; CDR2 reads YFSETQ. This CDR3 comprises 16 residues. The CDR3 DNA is TGCGCCAGCAGCTTGGTTCGGAGCCACTCCTACAATGAGCAGTTCTTC. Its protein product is CASSLVRSHSYNEQFF.

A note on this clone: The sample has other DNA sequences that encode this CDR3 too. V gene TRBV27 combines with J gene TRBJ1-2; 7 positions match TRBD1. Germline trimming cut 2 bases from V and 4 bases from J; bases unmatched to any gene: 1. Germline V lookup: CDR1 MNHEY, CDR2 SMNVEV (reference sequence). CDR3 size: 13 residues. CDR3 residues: CASSLQGGYGYTF. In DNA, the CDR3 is TGTGCCAGCAGTTTACAGGGGGGCTATGGCTACACCTTC.

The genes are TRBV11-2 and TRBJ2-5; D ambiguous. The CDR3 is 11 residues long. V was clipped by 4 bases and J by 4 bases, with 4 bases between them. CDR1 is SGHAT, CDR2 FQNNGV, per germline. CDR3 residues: CASSSGETQYF. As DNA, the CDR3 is TGTGCCAGCAGCTCCGGAGAGACCCAGTACTTC.